This T cell receptor beta chain was recorded in a study of beta chain features in type 1 diabetes. The sequenced template was cDNA made from the entire isolated RNA. Libraries were prepared by immunoSEQ multiplex PCR; TCRdb keeps only in-frame clonotypes and omits some of them. The data show 860,000 or so clones, with around a sixth seen just once and 0.02% to 0.03% held by the top ten. Germline CDR1 is KGHSH and CDR2 is LQKENI. The V and J ends lost 4 bases and 6 bases respectively, with 10 bases between them. The CDR3 is made up of 12 amino acids. Remarks on this clone: Its antigen remains unknown.

Findings and limits, study-wide: Patients and controls would be equally affected if PCR favored shorter templates. Small HLA sub-analyses could not settle whether HLA shapes TCRB rearrangement.

The sequenced sample was naive CD4+ T cells from blood. The chain has TRBV18 and TRBJ2-7; weak D call: TRBD2 (5 bases). The origin of this receptor is a woman aged 18-29 years in good health. The DNA for the CDR3 is TGTGCCAGCTCACTATCCGGGGTCGAGCAGTACTTC. As protein: CASSLSGVEQYF.